This T cell receptor beta chain was captured by sequencing in a study of glioma-infiltrating T cells after dendritic cell vaccination. Sample time point: after dendritic cell vaccination, including at tumor progression/relapse. TCRdb's table, derived via immunoSEQ multiplex PCR, lists solely in-frame clones and lacks some. The sample consists of some 110,000 clones, roughly 90% of them appearing once. Sequencing was performed on blood, taken after dendritic cell vaccination. This clonotype was sampled from a human donor with glioblastoma.

DNA for the CDR3: TGTGCCAGCTCACAAGCTGCCCGGGGCACAGATACGCAGTATTTT. It translates to CASSQAARGTDTQYF. This chain links TRBV18 with TRBJ2-3, with unresolved D. Germline V lookup: CDR1 KGHSH, CDR2 LQKENI. The CDR3 length is 15 residues. V lost 4 bases and J 1 base, leaving 12 bases between the germline ends.